The 2 T cell receptor beta chains listed next were all sequenced from one sample in a study of blood T cell repertoires in COVID-19. Assay: immunoSEQ multiplex PCR; the TCRdb copy retains only in-frame clones and omits some. The sample has about 46,000 clones; around nine tenths are singletons. Sequenced material: peripheral blood. The receptor source for this set is a man aged 45-60 years with active COVID-19.

This clone was observed a handful of times. The chain has TRBV29-1 and TRBJ1-2; D is perhaps TRBD1 (6 bases). V was shortened by 7 bases and J by 0 bases, with 12 bases between the two germline ends. The CDR3 is 13 amino acids. Germline V lookup: CDR1 SQVTM, CDR2 ANQGSEA. CDR3 loop: CSGGAGANYGYTF. CDR3 sequence (DNA): TGCAGCGGGGGGGCAGGGGCTAACTATGGCTACACCTTC.

The rearrangement links TRBV6-5 to TRBJ1-2; no firm D call. Germline V gene data show CDR1 as MNHEY and CDR2 as SVGAGI. This CDR3 spans 13 amino acids. V was cut by 6 bases and J by 1 base, with 9 bases left in between. The CDR3 region has the DNA TGTGCCAGCAGACCCGACAATAACTATGGCTACACCTTC. The encoded protein is CASRPDNNYGYTF.